This T cell receptor (beta chain) derives from a study of cytomegalovirus exposure and HLA in healthy donors. It was with 60 Vbeta and 13 Jbeta primers that the PCR ran. The assay was immunoSEQ multiplex PCR, and TCRdb's table has in-frame clones only and misses some. This table holds under 200,000 clones, around 85% found once. There are 14 residues in the CDR3. Germline CDR1 and CDR2: SGHNT and YYREEE (reference sequence). The V end was cut by 4 bases, the J end by 8 bases, with 18 bases between. This TCR was recovered from a man in his forties or fifties in good health and CMV-seropositive. This chain joins TRBV5-4 and TRBJ1-2, with D possibly being TRBD1 (5 bases). Material for sequencing was PBMCs. CDR3 DNA sequence: TGTGCCAGCAGCACCGGGGGGGGATTTGGAGGCTACACCTTC. It encodes CASSTGGGFGGYTF.